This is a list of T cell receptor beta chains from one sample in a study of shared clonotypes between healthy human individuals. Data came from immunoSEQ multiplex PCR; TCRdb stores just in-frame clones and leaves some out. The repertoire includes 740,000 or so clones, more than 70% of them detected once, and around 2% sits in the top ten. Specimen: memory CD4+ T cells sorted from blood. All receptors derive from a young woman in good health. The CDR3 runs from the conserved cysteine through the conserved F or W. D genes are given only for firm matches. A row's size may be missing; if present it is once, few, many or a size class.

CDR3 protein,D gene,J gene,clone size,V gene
CASGLAGGEETQYF,TRBD2,TRBJ2-5,-,TRBV28
CASSTPVQGLDEQYF,TRBD2,TRBJ2-7,-,TRBV28
CASSLRGQHYGYTF,TRBD1,TRBJ1-2,-,TRBV5-1
CASSPSRTDNEQYF,-,TRBJ2-7,-,TRBV9
CASSASADEQFF,-,TRBJ2-1,once,TRBV25-1
CASRPTGTSGNTIYF,-,TRBJ1-3,once,TRBV7-3
CASSVDGTYGYTF,-,TRBJ1-2,few,TRBV9
CASSLGGNNQPQHF,-,TRBJ1-5,few,TRBV5-1
CASRDYTDTQYF,-,TRBJ2-3,-,TRBV6-4
CASSPLSGRMNSPYNEQFF,TRBD2,TRBJ2-1,-,TRBV28
CASSTNNLRRGHSGYTF,TRBD1,TRBJ1-2,-,TRBV9
CASTPRGGTYGYTF,-,TRBJ1-2,-,TRBV5-4
CASSFPRSAGYTF,-,TRBJ1-2,-,TRBV7-2
CASSFRDLSSYEQYF,-,TRBJ2-7,-,TRBV7-8
CASSLDGYYEQYF,-,TRBJ2-7,many,TRBV5-1
CASSLRLASEQYF,TRBD2,TRBJ2-7,-,TRBV28
CASSLEQGNEQFF,-,TRBJ2-1,medium-sized,TRBV5-1
CASSHPTFERDTEAFF,-,TRBJ1-1,few,TRBV4-2
CASSATGLAGSEQFF,TRBD2,TRBJ2-1,-,TRBV9
CASSSTRGRGRGYTF,-,TRBJ1-2,-,TRBV11-2
CASSTGKANYGYTF,-,TRBJ1-2,-,TRBV18
CASSLDGSGSTDTQYF,-,TRBJ2-3,once,TRBV5-1
CASSYETEKLFF,-,TRBJ1-4,-,TRBV6-6